Listed below are T cell receptor beta chains from one sample, sequenced in a study of graft-versus-host responses after intestinal transplantation. Sequencing used immunoSEQ multiplex PCR; TCRdb keeps in-frame clones, though not all of them. The sample contains around 8,400 clones, around two thirds of which appear only once. Sequenced material: ileum tissue, taken around 500 days after intestinal transplant. The origin of the receptors is a human patient who received an intestinal transplant, so some T cells may come from the graft donor. CDR3s include the opening cysteine and the closing phenylalanine or tryptophan. The D gene is left open where the match is weak. Size tells how often a clone was seen (once, few, many) or the class of an expanded clone, and some rows leave it out.

d_call	clone_size	v_call	j_call	cdr3_aa	cdr3_nt
NA	NA	TRBV18	TRBJ2-7	CASSTRGAEAYEQYF	TGTGCCAGCTCAACCCGTGGGGCAGAAGCCTACGAGCAGTACTTC
NA	once	TRBV6-1	TRBJ1-2	CASSFVGRMNGYTF	TGTGCCAGCAGTTTCGTGGGACGGATGAATGGCTACACCTTC
NA	NA	TRBV18	TRBJ2-7	CASSPGPEGYEQYF	TGTGCCAGCTCACCGGGACCCGAGGGATACGAGCAGTACTTC
NA	few	TRBV6-1	TRBJ2-3	CASSEGLVTDTQYF	TGTGCCAGCAGCGAAGGTCTAGTCACAGATACGCAGTATTTT
NA	NA	TRBV7-9	TRBJ1-1	CASSSRGRINTEAFF	TGTGCCAGCTCTTCCCGGGGACGAATCAACACTGAAGCTTTCTTT
NA	NA	TRBV16	TRBJ1-5	CASSQSANQPQHF	TGTGCCAGCAGCCAATCTGCCAATCAGCCCCAGCATTTT
TRBD2	few	TRBV19	TRBJ2-1	CASSLTSGNYNEQFF	TGTGCCAGTAGTCTCACTAGCGGGAATTACAATGAGCAGTTCTTC
TRBD2	NA	TRBV27	TRBJ2-5	CASSLRSESGGLQETQYF	TGTGCCAGCAGTTTGAGGAGTGAGAGCGGGGGACTCCAAGAGACCCAGTACTTC
NA	once	TRBV5-1	TRBJ1-4	CASSLATNEKLFF	TGCGCCAGCAGCTTGGCAACTAATGAAAAACTGTTTTTT
TRBD2	NA	TRBV6-4	TRBJ2-3	CASSEIAGGTDTQYF	TGTGCCAGCAGTGAAATAGCGGGGGGCACAGATACGCAGTATTTT
NA	NA	TRBV7-9	TRBJ2-2	CASSSGNTGELFF	TGTGCCAGCAGCTCAGGGAACACCGGGGAGCTGTTTTTT
TRBD1	NA	TRBV25-1	TRBJ2-7	CASRGPGQGGEQYF	TGTGCCAGCAGGGGGCCGGGACAGGGGGGCGAGCAGTACTTC
TRBD1	NA	TRBV11-3	TRBJ2-1	CASSLEQGGHNEQFF	TGTGCCAGCAGCTTAGAACAGGGGGGCCACAATGAGCAGTTCTTC
NA	NA	TRBV18	TRBJ1-1	CASSGNRDTEAFF	TGTGCCAGCTCGGGCAACAGGGATACTGAAGCTTTCTTT
NA	few	TRBV5-1	TRBJ2-5	CASSLGLQETQYF	TGCGCCAGCAGCTTGGGCCTGCAAGAGACCCAGTACTTC
TRBD1	few	TRBV27	TRBJ2-7	CASRDRGYEQYF	TGTGCCAGCCGGGACAGGGGATACGAGCAGTACTTC
NA	NA	TRBV2	TRBJ2-1	CASIMTTAYNEQFF	TGTGCCAGCATTATGACTACGGCCTACAATGAGCAGTTCTTC
NA	NA	TRBV29-1	TRBJ2-7	CSVEKRPYEQYF	TGCAGCGTTGAGAAGAGGCCCTACGAGCAGTACTTC
TRBD1	NA	TRBV4-1	TRBJ1-3	CASSQDSTGGGNTIYF	TGCGCCAGCAGCCAGGACTCGACAGGGGGTGGGAACACCATATATTTT
TRBD1	NA	TRBV19	TRBJ2-6	CASSIRDRGLSGANVLTF	TGTGCCAGTAGTATACGGGACAGGGGGCTATCTGGGGCCAACGTCCTGACTTTC
NA	NA	TRBV5-3	TRBJ2-2	CASSSDAGELFF	TGTGCCAGCAGCTCGGACGCCGGGGAGCTGTTTTTT
NA	NA	TRBV5-1	TRBJ2-3	CASSLVGSTDTQYF	TGCGCCAGCAGCTTGGTGGGTAGCACAGATACGCAGTATTTT
NA	NA	TRBV18	TRBJ2-7	CASSPGGNYEQYF	TGTGCCAGCTCACCAGGGGGCAACTACGAGCAGTACTTC
TRBD2	NA	TRBV6-5	TRBJ2-5	CASSSSGRAAQETQYF	TGTGCCAGCAGTTCTAGCGGGAGGGCTGCCCAAGAGACCCAGTACTTC
NA	NA	TRBV6-1	TRBJ1-4	CASYRTALSNEKLFF	TGTGCCAGTTACCGGACGGCCCTTTCTAATGAAAAACTGTTTTTT
NA	few	TRBV28	TRBJ1-6	CASGGGYSPLHF	TGTGCCAGCGGGGGGGGTTATTCACCCCTCCACTTT
TRBD2	NA	TRBV19	TRBJ2-1	CASSMHGLAGVGNEQFF	TGTGCCAGTAGTATGCACGGACTAGCGGGAGTAGGCAATGAGCAGTTCTTC
NA	NA	TRBV19	TRBJ2-1	CASSQRAEQFF	TGTGCCAGTAGTCAGCGGGCTGAGCAGTTCTTC
NA	NA	TRBV7-8	TRBJ1-6	CASSLVRGRGSPLHF	TGTGCCAGCAGCTTAGTGCGGGGGCGAGGTTCACCCCTCCACTTT
NA	few	TRBV7-8	TRBJ1-1	CASRAGVGAEAFF	TGTGCCAGCAGGGCGGGGGTGGGCGCTGAAGCTTTCTTT
NA	NA	TRBV25-1	TRBJ2-7	CASTERVPPYEQYF	TGTGCCAGCACCGAGCGGGTCCCCCCCTACGAGCAGTACTTC
TRBD2	NA	TRBV6-4	TRBJ2-7	CASSAGGLAGTYEQYF	TGTGCCAGCAGTGCTGGGGGACTAGCGGGGACCTATGAGCAGTACTTC
NA	few	TRBV2	TRBJ2-1	CASKEGREQFF	TGTGCCAGCAAGGAAGGGAGGGAGCAGTTCTTC
TRBD2	few	TRBV7-9	TRBJ2-2	CASSHPLAGDLGELFF	TGTGCCAGCAGCCATCCACTAGCGGGAGATCTTGGGGAGCTGTTTTTT
TRBD1	NA	TRBV10-3	TRBJ1-6	CAIREGTGLNSPLHF	TGTGCCATCAGGGAAGGGACAGGGCTTAATTCACCCCTCCACTTT